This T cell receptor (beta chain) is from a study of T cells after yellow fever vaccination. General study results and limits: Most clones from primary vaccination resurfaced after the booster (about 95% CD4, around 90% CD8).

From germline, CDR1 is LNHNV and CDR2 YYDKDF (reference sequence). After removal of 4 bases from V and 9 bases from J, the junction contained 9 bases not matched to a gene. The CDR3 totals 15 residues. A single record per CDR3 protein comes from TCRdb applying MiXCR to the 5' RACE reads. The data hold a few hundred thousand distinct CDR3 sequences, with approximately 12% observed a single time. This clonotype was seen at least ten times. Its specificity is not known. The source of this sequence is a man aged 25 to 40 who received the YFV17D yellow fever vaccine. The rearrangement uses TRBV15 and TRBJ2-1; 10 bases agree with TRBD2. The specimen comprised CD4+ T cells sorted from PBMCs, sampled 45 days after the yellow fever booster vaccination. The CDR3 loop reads CATSKALAGLVEQFF. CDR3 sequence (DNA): TGTGCCACCAGCAAAGCACTAGCGGGACTAGTTGAGCAGTTCTTC.